This T cell receptor (beta chain) derives from a study of blood T cell repertoires in COVID-19. Turning to the study itself: Whether acute or convalescent, the COVID-19 samples came from the United States, Italy and Spain. PBMCs, B-cell-depleted T cells, or T cells were the source of the cDNA or gDNA that made up the material.

In the authors' methods: Nucleated cell counts were estimated from reference gene primer amplification. TCRdb's table, derived via immunoSEQ multiplex PCR, lists solely in-frame clones and lacks some. That table gives V, J and clone size, and the DNA gave D and trimming. The sample carries some 95,000 clones, 75% to 85% recorded once. CDR3 length: 14 residues. Germline CDR1 is LNHDA and CDR2 is SQIVND (reference sequence). V lost 7 bases and J lost 4, with 14 bases in between. This TCR derives from a man between 65 and 85 years old with acute or convalescent COVID-19. The chain links TRBV19 to TRBJ1-5; D is perhaps TRBD1 (5 bases). The sequenced sample consisted of peripheral blood. CDR3: CASIKSGGNQPQHF. In nucleotides, the CDR3 is TGTGCCAGTATAAAGAGCGGGGGGAATCAGCCCCAGCATTTT.